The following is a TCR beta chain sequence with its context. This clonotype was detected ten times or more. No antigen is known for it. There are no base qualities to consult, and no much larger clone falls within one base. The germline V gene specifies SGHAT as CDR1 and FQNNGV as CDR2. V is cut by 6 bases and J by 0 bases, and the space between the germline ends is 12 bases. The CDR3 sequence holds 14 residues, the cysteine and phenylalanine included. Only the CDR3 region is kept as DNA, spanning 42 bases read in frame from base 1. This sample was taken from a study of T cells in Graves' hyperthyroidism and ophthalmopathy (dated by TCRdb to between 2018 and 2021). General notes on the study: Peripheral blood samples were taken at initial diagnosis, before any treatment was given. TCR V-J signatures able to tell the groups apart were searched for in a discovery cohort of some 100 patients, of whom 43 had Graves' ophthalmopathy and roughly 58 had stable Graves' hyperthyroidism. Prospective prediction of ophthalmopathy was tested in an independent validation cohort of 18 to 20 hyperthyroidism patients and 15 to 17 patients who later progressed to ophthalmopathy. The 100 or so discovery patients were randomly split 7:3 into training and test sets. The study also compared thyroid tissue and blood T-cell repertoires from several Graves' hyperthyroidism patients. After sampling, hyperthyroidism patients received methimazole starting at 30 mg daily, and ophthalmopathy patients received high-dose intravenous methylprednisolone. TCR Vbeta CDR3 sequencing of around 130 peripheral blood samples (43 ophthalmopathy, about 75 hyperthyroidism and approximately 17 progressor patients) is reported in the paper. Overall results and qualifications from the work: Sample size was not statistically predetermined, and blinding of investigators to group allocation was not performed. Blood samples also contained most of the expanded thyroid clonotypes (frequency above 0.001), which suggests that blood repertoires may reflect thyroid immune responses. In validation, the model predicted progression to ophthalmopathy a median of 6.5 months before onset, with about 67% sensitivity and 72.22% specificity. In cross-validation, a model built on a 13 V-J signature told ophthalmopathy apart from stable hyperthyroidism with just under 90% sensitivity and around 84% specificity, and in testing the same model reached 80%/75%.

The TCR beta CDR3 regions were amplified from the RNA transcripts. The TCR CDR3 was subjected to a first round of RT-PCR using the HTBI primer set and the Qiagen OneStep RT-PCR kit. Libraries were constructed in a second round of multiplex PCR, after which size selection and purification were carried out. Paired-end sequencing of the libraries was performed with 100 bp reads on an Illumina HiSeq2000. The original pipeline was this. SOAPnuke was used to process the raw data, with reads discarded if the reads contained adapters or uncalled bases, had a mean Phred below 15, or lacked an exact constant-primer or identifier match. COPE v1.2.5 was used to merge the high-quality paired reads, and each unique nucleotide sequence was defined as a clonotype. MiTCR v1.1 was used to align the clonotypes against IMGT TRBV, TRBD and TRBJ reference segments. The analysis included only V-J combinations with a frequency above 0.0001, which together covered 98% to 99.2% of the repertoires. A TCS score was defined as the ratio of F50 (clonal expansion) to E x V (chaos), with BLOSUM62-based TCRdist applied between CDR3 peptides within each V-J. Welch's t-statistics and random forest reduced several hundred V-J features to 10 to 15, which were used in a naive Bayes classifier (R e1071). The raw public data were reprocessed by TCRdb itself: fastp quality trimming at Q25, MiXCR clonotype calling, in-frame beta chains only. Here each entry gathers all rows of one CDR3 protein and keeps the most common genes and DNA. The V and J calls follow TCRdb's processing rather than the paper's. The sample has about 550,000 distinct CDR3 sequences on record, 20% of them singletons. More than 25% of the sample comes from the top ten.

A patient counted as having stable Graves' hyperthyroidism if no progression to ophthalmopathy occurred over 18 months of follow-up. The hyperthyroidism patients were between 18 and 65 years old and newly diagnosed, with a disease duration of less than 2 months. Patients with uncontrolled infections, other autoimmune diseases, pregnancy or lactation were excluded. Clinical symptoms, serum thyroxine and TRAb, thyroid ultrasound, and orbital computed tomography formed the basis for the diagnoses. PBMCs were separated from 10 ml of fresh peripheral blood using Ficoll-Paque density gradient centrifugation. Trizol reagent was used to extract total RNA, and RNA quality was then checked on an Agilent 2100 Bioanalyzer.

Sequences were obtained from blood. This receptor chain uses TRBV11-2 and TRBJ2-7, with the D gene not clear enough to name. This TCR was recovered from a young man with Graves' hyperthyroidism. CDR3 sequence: CASRVLRHSYEQYF. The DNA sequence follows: TGTGCCAGCAGGGTCTTAAGGCACTCCTACGAGCAGTACTTC.